A selection of T cell receptor beta chains follows, all from one sample in a study of blood T cell repertoires in COVID-19. Libraries were prepared by immunoSEQ multiplex PCR; TCRdb keeps only in-frame clonotypes and omits some of them. The table records 150,000 to 200,000 clones, around four fifths of them present only once. The sample was PBMCs or T cells enriched from blood (not recorded which). The receptor set was obtained from an older woman who had recovered from COVID-19. Each CDR3 is given with its conserved first and last residue. The D gene is left open where the match is weak. Clone size is stated in some rows and not others, as once, few, many or a class when expanded.

abundance: -
d_gene: -
j_gene: TRBJ1-4
v_gene: TRBV7-3
CDR3nt: TGTGCCAGCAGCTTCCCAGGCGGGAGGGGCACTAATGAAAAACTGTTTTTT
CDR3aa: CASSFPGGRGTNEKLFF

abundance: -
d_gene: TRBD1
j_gene: TRBJ1-5
v_gene: TRBV19
CDR3nt: TGTGCCAGTAACCCCGGACAGGGTGATCAGCCCCAGCATTTT
CDR3aa: CASNPGQGDQPQHF

abundance: -
d_gene: TRBD2
j_gene: TRBJ2-5
v_gene: TRBV14
CDR3nt: TGTGCCAGCAGCCAATCAAGGGGACTAGCGGGGCTTCAAGAGACCCAGTACTTC
CDR3aa: CASSQSRGLAGLQETQYF

abundance: -
d_gene: -
j_gene: TRBJ2-7
v_gene: TRBV12-3/TRBV12-4
CDR3nt: TGTGCCAGCAGTCCAGGGATCCACGAGCAGTACTTC
CDR3aa: CASSPGIHEQYF

abundance: -
d_gene: -
j_gene: TRBJ1-1
v_gene: TRBV27
CDR3nt: TGTGCCAGCAGTTCCAGGGAAGACACTGAAGCTTTCTTT
CDR3aa: CASSSREDTEAFF

abundance: few
d_gene: TRBD2
j_gene: TRBJ2-7
v_gene: TRBV3-1/TRBV3-2
CDR3nt: TGTGCCAGCTCCAAGCGGGGGCAGAACTACGAGCAGTACTTC
CDR3aa: CASSKRGQNYEQYF

abundance: -
d_gene: TRBD1
j_gene: TRBJ1-4
v_gene: TRBV18
CDR3nt: TGTGCCAGCTCACAATTGGGACAGGGGGCAGCTAATGAAAAACTGTTTTTT
CDR3aa: CASSQLGQGAANEKLFF

abundance: -
d_gene: TRBD1
j_gene: TRBJ2-4
v_gene: TRBV29-1
CDR3nt: TGCAGCGTTGTTTCGGACAGGGGGGCTCTAGCCAAAAACATTCAGTACTTC
CDR3aa: CSVVSDRGALAKNIQYF

abundance: -
d_gene: -
j_gene: TRBJ2-2
v_gene: TRBV23-1
CDR3nt: TGCGCCAGCAGTCATGGCTTAAGGGAGGTCGGGGAGCTGTTTTTT
CDR3aa: CASSHGLREVGELFF

abundance: -
d_gene: -
j_gene: TRBJ2-2
v_gene: TRBV5-4
CDR3nt: TGTGCCAGCAGCTTGCGGTTCGCGAACACCGGGGAGCTGTTTTTT
CDR3aa: CASSLRFANTGELFF

abundance: few
d_gene: -
j_gene: TRBJ1-6
v_gene: TRBV6-5
CDR3nt: TGTGCCAGCAGCTTCGGGAGCCGCAACTCCCCCCTCCACTTT
CDR3aa: CASSFGSRNSPLHF

abundance: -
d_gene: TRBD1
j_gene: TRBJ1-5
v_gene: TRBV6-5
CDR3nt: TGTGCCAGCAGCGGACAGGGGACCTTAGGGCCCCAGCATTTT
CDR3aa: CASSGQGTLGPQHF

abundance: -
d_gene: TRBD1
j_gene: TRBJ1-2
v_gene: TRBV25-1
CDR3nt: TGTGCCAGCAGTGAATCGACAGGGGGCGTACGTGGCTACACCTTC
CDR3aa: CASSESTGGVRGYTF

abundance: -
d_gene: -
j_gene: TRBJ2-7
v_gene: TRBV2
CDR3nt: TGTGCCAGCAGTGCCTTCTCGGGTGGGGAGTACGAGCAGTACTTC
CDR3aa: CASSAFSGGEYEQYF

abundance: once
d_gene: -
j_gene: TRBJ1-1
v_gene: TRBV30
CDR3nt: TGTGCCTGGGCCCAGAACACTGAAGCTTTCTTT
CDR3aa: CAWAQNTEAFF

abundance: -
d_gene: -
j_gene: TRBJ1-2
v_gene: TRBV24-1
CDR3nt: TGTGCCACCAGTGGGGCAGGTGAGAACTATGGCTACACCTTC
CDR3aa: CATSGAGENYGYTF

abundance: -
d_gene: -
j_gene: TRBJ2-2
v_gene: TRBV10-2
CDR3nt: TGCGCCAGCAGTGAAAGACAGCTGGGGTCCGGGGAGCTGTTTTTT
CDR3aa: CASSERQLGSGELFF

abundance: -
d_gene: TRBD2
j_gene: TRBJ2-5
v_gene: TRBV2
CDR3nt: TGTGCCAGCAGTACAACTCCTAGCGGGAGTAGCGAGACCCAGTACTTC
CDR3aa: CASSTTPSGSSETQYF

abundance: -
d_gene: -
j_gene: TRBJ2-1
v_gene: TRBV7-9
CDR3nt: TGTGCCAGCAGCCCTAAATGGAGGTTAGGCAATGAGCAGTTCTTC
CDR3aa: CASSPKWRLGNEQFF

abundance: -
d_gene: -
j_gene: TRBJ2-7
v_gene: TRBV6-5
CDR3nt: TGTGCCAGCAGTAACGGTTACGAGCAGTACTTC
CDR3aa: CASSNGYEQYF

abundance: -
d_gene: -
j_gene: TRBJ1-1
v_gene: TRBV5-1
CDR3nt: TGCGCCAGCAGCTACGGGGGGGTGACTGAAGCTTTCTTT
CDR3aa: CASSYGGVTEAFF

abundance: -
d_gene: -
j_gene: TRBJ1-2
v_gene: TRBV2
CDR3nt: TGTGCCAGCAGTGTGTTGGGGGGAGCTATGAGCTACACCTTC
CDR3aa: CASSVLGGAMSYTF

abundance: once
d_gene: -
j_gene: TRBJ1-4
v_gene: TRBV2
CDR3nt: TGTGCCAGCACAGGAAGAACTAATGAAAAACTGTTTTTT
CDR3aa: CASTGRTNEKLFF

abundance: -
d_gene: TRBD1
j_gene: TRBJ2-1
v_gene: TRBV7-3
CDR3nt: TGTGCCAGCAGCTCCGGGACAGGGGCAAATGAGCAGTTCTTC
CDR3aa: CASSSGTGANEQFF

abundance: few
d_gene: -
j_gene: TRBJ1-1
v_gene: TRBV30
CDR3nt: TGTGCCTGGAGTGGCCGTCGTGACTCCGTGAGGGCTGAAGCTTTCTTT
CDR3aa: CAWSGRRDSVRAEAFF

abundance: -
d_gene: -
j_gene: TRBJ2-3
v_gene: TRBV7-8
CDR3nt: TGTGCCAGCAGCTTAGTGGTCGGGAAAGATACGCAGTATTTT
CDR3aa: CASSLVVGKDTQYF

abundance: -
d_gene: -
j_gene: TRBJ2-7
v_gene: TRBV9
CDR3nt: TGTGCCAGCAGCGCAGGACTGGACTACGAGCAGTACTTC
CDR3aa: CASSAGLDYEQYF

abundance: -
d_gene: -
j_gene: TRBJ2-1
v_gene: TRBV10-3
CDR3nt: TGTGCCATCAGTGTTTCCCCCACGGTCGTCTATGAGCAGTTCTTC
CDR3aa: CAISVSPTVVYEQFF

abundance: -
d_gene: TRBD1
j_gene: TRBJ1-6
v_gene: TRBV19
CDR3nt: TGTGCCAGTAGTACAACAGGGGACAATTCACCCCTCCACTTT
CDR3aa: CASSTTGDNSPLHF

abundance: -
d_gene: TRBD1
j_gene: TRBJ1-4
v_gene: TRBV19
CDR3nt: TGTGCCAGTAGTAGAAGACAGGGGGAGAATGAAAAACTGTTTTTT
CDR3aa: CASSRRQGENEKLFF

abundance: -
d_gene: TRBD1
j_gene: TRBJ2-6
v_gene: TRBV7-8
CDR3nt: TGTGCCAGCAGCGCCGTACAGGGGACCGGGGCCAACGTCCTGACTTTC
CDR3aa: CASSAVQGTGANVLTF

abundance: few
d_gene: -
j_gene: TRBJ1-2
v_gene: TRBV19
CDR3nt: TGTGCCAGTAGTATAGATGCAGGGGTGTTCGACTATGGCTACACCTTC
CDR3aa: CASSIDAGVFDYGYTF

abundance: -
d_gene: TRBD1
j_gene: TRBJ1-2
v_gene: TRBV2
CDR3nt: TGTGCCAGCAGTACAACAGGGGGCGAAGGCTACACCTTC
CDR3aa: CASSTTGGEGYTF

abundance: once
d_gene: -
j_gene: TRBJ1-1
v_gene: TRBV18
CDR3nt: TGTGCCAGCTCACCCCAGACAGGTTGGAACACTGAAGCTTTCTTT
CDR3aa: CASSPQTGWNTEAFF

abundance: -
d_gene: -
j_gene: TRBJ1-1
v_gene: TRBV28
CDR3nt: TGTGCCAGCAGTAAACCGGGACTGAAGAACACTGAAGCTTTCTTT
CDR3aa: CASSKPGLKNTEAFF

abundance: -
d_gene: TRBD2
j_gene: TRBJ2-7
v_gene: TRBV5-1
CDR3nt: TGCGCCAGCAGGTCGGGGACTAGCGGGGGGGCCGGGTACGAGCAGTACTTC
CDR3aa: CASRSGTSGGAGYEQYF

abundance: -
d_gene: -
j_gene: TRBJ2-4
v_gene: TRBV5-4
CDR3nt: TGTGCCAGCAGCTTGGCCGCCCAGGGGAAAAACATTCAGTACTTC
CDR3aa: CASSLAAQGKNIQYF

abundance: -
d_gene: -
j_gene: TRBJ1-6
v_gene: TRBV5-6
CDR3nt: TGTGCCAGCAGCATAACAGGGCACTCCTATAATTCACCCCTCCACTTT
CDR3aa: CASSITGHSYNSPLHF

abundance: -
d_gene: -
j_gene: TRBJ2-7
v_gene: TRBV5-1
CDR3nt: TGCGCCAGCAGCTTGGGTAGCCACGGGAACGAGCAGTACTTC
CDR3aa: CASSLGSHGNEQYF

abundance: -
d_gene: -
j_gene: TRBJ1-5
v_gene: TRBV24-1
CDR3nt: TGTGCCACCAGTGATGGGACAAGCGGCCAGCCCCAGCATTTT
CDR3aa: CATSDGTSGQPQHF

abundance: -
d_gene: -
j_gene: TRBJ1-6
v_gene: TRBV28
CDR3nt: TGTGCCAGCAGTTTAACTGTTAATAATTCACCCCTCCACTTT
CDR3aa: CASSLTVNNSPLHF

abundance: -
d_gene: -
j_gene: TRBJ1-1
v_gene: TRBV18
CDR3nt: TGTGCCAGCTCACCACGTGCAGGCCAGAACACTGAAGCTTTCTTT
CDR3aa: CASSPRAGQNTEAFF

abundance: -
d_gene: -
j_gene: TRBJ1-1
v_gene: TRBV3-1/TRBV3-2
CDR3nt: TGTGCCAGCAGCCCTGGAGCGGGCACTGAAGCTTTCTTT
CDR3aa: CASSPGAGTEAFF

abundance: -
d_gene: -
j_gene: TRBJ2-3
v_gene: TRBV19
CDR3nt: TGTGCCAGTAGCCGGGTTTACACAGATACGCAGTATTTT
CDR3aa: CASSRVYTDTQYF

abundance: -
d_gene: -
j_gene: TRBJ1-6
v_gene: TRBV5-1
CDR3nt: TGCGCCAGTGGAGTAGGAGGGGTGGATTCACCCCTCCACTTT
CDR3aa: CASGVGGVDSPLHF

abundance: -
d_gene: -
j_gene: TRBJ1-6
v_gene: TRBV7-3
CDR3nt: TGTGCCAGCAGCTACAAGTATAATTCACCCCTCCACTTT
CDR3aa: CASSYKYNSPLHF

abundance: -
d_gene: TRBD1
j_gene: TRBJ2-6
v_gene: TRBV19
CDR3nt: TGTGCCAGTACCCCGGGACAGTCGTCTGGGGCCAACGTCCTGACTTTC
CDR3aa: CASTPGQSSGANVLTF

abundance: -
d_gene: -
j_gene: TRBJ1-2
v_gene: TRBV19
CDR3nt: TGTGCCACCAATGAGGGTCTGGGCTACACCTTC
CDR3aa: CATNEGLGYTF

abundance: -
d_gene: -
j_gene: TRBJ2-7
v_gene: TRBV5-8
CDR3nt: TGTGCCAGCAGCTTTGTCCGGGAGCAGTACTTC
CDR3aa: CASSFVREQYF

abundance: -
d_gene: TRBD1
j_gene: TRBJ2-2
v_gene: TRBV7-9
CDR3nt: TGTGCCAGCAGCCGACGGACAGGGGGAGACGGCGGGGAGCTGTTTTTT
CDR3aa: CASSRRTGGDGGELFF

abundance: -
d_gene: -
j_gene: TRBJ2-7
v_gene: TRBV5-6
CDR3nt: TGTGCCAGCAGCTTGGCCGGAGGTTTAAGGACCTACGAGCAGTACTTC
CDR3aa: CASSLAGGLRTYEQYF

abundance: -
d_gene: -
j_gene: TRBJ2-3
v_gene: TRBV5-1
CDR3nt: TGCGCCAGCAGCCTCGTGGGACTTGACGGGAACACAGATACGCAGTATTTT
CDR3aa: CASSLVGLDGNTDTQYF

abundance: -
d_gene: -
j_gene: TRBJ1-1
v_gene: TRBV2
CDR3nt: TGTGCCAGCAGTGGGGGGCGGAACACTGAAGCTTTCTTT
CDR3aa: CASSGGRNTEAFF

abundance: -
d_gene: -
j_gene: TRBJ1-1
v_gene: TRBV18
CDR3nt: TGTGCCAGCTCACCACGGTTTTCGGGTCCAGATTTGAACACTGAAGCTTTCTTT
CDR3aa: CASSPRFSGPDLNTEAFF

abundance: -
d_gene: TRBD2
j_gene: TRBJ2-2
v_gene: TRBV27
CDR3nt: TGTGCCAGCGGGAGGGGACTAGCGGGAGGCACCGGGGAGCTGTTTTTT
CDR3aa: CASGRGLAGGTGELFF

abundance: -
d_gene: -
j_gene: TRBJ1-6
v_gene: TRBV11-2
CDR3nt: TGTGCCAGCAGCCGGAGCTCCTATAATTCACCCCTCCACTTT
CDR3aa: CASSRSSYNSPLHF

abundance: -
d_gene: -
j_gene: TRBJ1-5
v_gene: TRBV29-1
CDR3nt: TGCAGCGTCGGGACTAAAAATCAGCCCCAGCATTTT
CDR3aa: CSVGTKNQPQHF

abundance: few
d_gene: -
j_gene: TRBJ2-7
v_gene: TRBV6-1
CDR3nt: TGTGCCAGCAGTGAAGCACCTCGCGGGGCCTCCTACGAGCAGTACTTC
CDR3aa: CASSEAPRGASYEQYF